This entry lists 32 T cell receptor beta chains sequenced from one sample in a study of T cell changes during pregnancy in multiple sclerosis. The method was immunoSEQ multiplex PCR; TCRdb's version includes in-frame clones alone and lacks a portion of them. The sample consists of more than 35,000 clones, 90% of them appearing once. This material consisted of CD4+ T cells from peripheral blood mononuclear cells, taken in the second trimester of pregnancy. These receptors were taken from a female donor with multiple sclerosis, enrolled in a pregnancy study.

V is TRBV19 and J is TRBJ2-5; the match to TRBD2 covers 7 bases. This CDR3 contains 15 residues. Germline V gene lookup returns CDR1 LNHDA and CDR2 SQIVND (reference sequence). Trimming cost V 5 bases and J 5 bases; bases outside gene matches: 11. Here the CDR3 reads CASSSRTRSPETQYF. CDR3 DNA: TGTGCCAGTAGTTCCCGGACTAGAAGTCCCGAGACCCAGTACTTC. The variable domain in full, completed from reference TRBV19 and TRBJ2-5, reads DGGITQSPKYLFRKEGQNVTLSCEQNLNHDAMYWYRQDPGQGLRLIYYSQIVNDFQKGDIAEGYSVSREKKESFPLTVTSAQKNPTAFYLCASSSRTRSPETQYFGPGTRLLVL.

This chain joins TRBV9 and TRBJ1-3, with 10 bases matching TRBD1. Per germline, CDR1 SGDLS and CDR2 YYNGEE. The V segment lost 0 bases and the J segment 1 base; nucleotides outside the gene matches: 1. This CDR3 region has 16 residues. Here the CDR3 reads CASSVGQGASGNTIYF. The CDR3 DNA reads TGTGCCAGCAGCGTAGGACAGGGGGCGTCTGGAAACACCATATATTTT.

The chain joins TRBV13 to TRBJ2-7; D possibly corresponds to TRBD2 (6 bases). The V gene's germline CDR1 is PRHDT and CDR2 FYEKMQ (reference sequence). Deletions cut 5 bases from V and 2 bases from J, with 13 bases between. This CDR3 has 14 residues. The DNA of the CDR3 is TGTGCCAGCAGCGCCGACGGGGGAGCCTACGAGCAGTACTTC. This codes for CASSADGGAYEQYF.

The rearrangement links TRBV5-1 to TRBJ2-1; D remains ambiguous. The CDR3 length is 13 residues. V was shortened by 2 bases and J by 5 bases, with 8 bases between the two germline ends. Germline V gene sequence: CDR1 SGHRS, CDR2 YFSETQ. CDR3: CASSLSRNNEQFF. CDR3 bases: TGCGCCAGCAGCTTATCGCGTAACAATGAGCAGTTCTTC.

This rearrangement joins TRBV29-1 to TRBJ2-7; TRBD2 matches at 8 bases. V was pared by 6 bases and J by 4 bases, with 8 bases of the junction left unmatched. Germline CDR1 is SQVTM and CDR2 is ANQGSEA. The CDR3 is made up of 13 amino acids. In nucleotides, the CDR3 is TGCAGCGTAGAAAGCGGGAGCGAGTACGAGCAGTACTTC. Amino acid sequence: CSVESGSEYEQYF.

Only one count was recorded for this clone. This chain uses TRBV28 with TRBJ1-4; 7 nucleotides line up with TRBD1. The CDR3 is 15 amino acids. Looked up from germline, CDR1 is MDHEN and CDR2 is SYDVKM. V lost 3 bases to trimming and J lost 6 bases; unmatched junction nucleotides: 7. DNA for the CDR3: TGTGCCAGCAGTTTCCATGGTACAGGGGATGAAAAACTGTTTTTT. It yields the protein CASSFHGTGDEKLFF. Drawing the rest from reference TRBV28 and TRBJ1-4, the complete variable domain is DVKVTQSSRYLVKRTGEKVFLECVQDMDHENMFWYRQDPGLGLRLIYFSYDVKMKEKGDIPEGYSVSREKKERFSLILESASTNQTSMYLCASSFHGTGDEKLFFGSGTQLSVL.

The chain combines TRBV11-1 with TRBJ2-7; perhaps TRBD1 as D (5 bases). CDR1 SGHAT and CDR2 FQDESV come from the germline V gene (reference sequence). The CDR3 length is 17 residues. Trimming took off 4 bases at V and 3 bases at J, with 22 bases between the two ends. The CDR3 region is CASSSRVGQKKIYEQYF. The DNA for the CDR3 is TGTGCCAGCAGCTCCCGAGTGGGGCAGAAAAAAATCTACGAGCAGTACTTC.

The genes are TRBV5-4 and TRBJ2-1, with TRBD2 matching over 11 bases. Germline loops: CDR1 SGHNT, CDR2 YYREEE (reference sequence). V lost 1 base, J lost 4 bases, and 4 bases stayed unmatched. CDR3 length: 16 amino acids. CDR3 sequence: CASSLMIAGGYNEQFF. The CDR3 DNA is TGTGCCAGCAGCTTGATGATAGCGGGAGGGTACAATGAGCAGTTCTTC.

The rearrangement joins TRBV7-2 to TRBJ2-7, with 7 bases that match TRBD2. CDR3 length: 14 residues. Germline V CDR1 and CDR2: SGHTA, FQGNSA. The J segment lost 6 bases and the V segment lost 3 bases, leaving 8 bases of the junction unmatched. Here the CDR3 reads CASSLSGGGREQYF. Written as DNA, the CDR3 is TGTGCCAGCAGCTTGTCGGGAGGCGGACGCGAGCAGTACTTC. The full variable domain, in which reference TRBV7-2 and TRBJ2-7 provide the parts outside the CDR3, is GAGVSQSPSNKVTEKGKDVELRCDPISGHTALYWYRQSLGQGLEFLIYFQGNSAPDKSGLPSDRFSAERTGGSVSTLTIQRTQQEDSAVYLCASSLSGGGREQYFGPGTRLTVT.

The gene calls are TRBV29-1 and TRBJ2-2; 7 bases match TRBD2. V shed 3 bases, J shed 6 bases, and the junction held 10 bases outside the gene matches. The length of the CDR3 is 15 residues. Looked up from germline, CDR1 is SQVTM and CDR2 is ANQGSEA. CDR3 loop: CSVDGAGRVAGELFF. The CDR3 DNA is TGCAGCGTTGACGGGGCAGGGAGGGTTGCCGGGGAGCTGTTTTTT.

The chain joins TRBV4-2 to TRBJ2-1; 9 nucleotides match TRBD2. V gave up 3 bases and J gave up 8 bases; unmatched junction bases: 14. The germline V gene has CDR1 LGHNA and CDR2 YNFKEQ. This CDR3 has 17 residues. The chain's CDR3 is CASSQAAGSGRIDEQFF. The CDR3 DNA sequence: TGTGCCAGCAGCCAGGCAGCCGGGAGCGGGAGGATCGATGAGCAGTTCTTC.

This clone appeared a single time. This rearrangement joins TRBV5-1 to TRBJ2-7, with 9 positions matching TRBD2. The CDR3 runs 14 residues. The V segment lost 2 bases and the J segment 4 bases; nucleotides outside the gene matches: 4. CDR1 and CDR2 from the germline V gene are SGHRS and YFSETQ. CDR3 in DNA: TGCGCCAGCAGCTTAGCGGGAGGTGCTTACGAGCAGTACTTC. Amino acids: CASSLAGGAYEQYF.

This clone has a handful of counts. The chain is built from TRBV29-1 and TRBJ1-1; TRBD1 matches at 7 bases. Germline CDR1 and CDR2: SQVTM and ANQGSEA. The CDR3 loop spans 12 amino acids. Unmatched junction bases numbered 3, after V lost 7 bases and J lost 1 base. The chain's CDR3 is CSARTGNTEAFF. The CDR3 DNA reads TGCAGCGCACGGACAGGGAACACTGAAGCTTTCTTT.

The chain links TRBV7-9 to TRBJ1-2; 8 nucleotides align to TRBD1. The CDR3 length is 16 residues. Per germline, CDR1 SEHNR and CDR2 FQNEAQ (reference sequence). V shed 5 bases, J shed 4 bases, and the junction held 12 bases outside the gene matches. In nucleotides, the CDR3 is TGTGCCAGCAGCCATTCGGCAGGGGGCATTCCCTATGGCTACACCTTC. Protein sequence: CASSHSAGGIPYGYTF.

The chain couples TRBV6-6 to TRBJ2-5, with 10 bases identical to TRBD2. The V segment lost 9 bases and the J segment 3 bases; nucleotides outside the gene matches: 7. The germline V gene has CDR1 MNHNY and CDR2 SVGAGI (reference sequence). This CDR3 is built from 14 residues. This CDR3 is CASSERGGKETQYF. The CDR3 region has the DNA TGTGCCAGTTCCGAGCGGGGGGGGAAAGAGACCCAGTACTTC.

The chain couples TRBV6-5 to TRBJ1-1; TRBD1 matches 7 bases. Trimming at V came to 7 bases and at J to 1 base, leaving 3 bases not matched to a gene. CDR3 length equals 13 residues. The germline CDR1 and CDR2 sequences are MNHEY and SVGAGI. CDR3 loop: CASNQGENTEAFF. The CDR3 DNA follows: TGTGCCAGCAATCAGGGGGAGAACACTGAAGCTTTCTTT.

The CDR3: CASSFRAGANTGELFF. CDR3 nucleotides: TGTGCCAGCAGCTTCAGAGCGGGTGCGAACACCGGGGAGCTGTTTTTT. The V gene is TRBV7-6, the J gene TRBJ2-2; D might be TRBD2 (6 bases). The CDR3 is 16 amino acids. Germline lookup yields CDR1 SGHVS and CDR2 FNYEAQ. V was shortened by 3 bases and J by 0 bases, with 11 bases between the two germline ends.

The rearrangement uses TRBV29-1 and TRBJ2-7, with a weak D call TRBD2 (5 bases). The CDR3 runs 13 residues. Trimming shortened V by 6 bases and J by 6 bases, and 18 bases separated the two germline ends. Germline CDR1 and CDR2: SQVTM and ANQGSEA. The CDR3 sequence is CSVSAGVVFEQYF. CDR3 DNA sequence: TGCAGCGTGTCTGCGGGTGTAGTCTTCGAGCAGTACTTC.

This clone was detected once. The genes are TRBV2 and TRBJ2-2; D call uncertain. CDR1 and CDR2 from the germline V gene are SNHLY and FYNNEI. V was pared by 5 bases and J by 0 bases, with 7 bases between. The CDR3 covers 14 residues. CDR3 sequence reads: CASSIDTNTGELFF. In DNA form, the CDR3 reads TGTGCCAGCAGTATCGACACGAACACCGGGGAGCTGTTTTTT.

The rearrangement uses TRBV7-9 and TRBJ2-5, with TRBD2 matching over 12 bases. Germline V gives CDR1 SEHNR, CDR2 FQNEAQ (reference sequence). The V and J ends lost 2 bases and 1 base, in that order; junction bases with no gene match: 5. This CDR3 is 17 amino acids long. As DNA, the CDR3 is TGTGCCAGCAGCTTAACTAGCGGGAGGCTACCCCAAGAGACCCAGTACTTC. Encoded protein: CASSLTSGRLPQETQYF.

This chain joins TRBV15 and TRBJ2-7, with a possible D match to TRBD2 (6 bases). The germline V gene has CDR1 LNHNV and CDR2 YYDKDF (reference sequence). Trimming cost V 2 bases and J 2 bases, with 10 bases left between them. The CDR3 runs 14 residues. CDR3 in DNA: TGTGCCACCAGCAGATCGGGCGGGACCTACGAGCAGTACTTC. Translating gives CATSRSGGTYEQYF.

The CDR3 nucleotides are TGTGCCAGCAGCTTGTCCGGGACTAGCTTCACAGATACGCAGTATTTT. Its translation: CASSLSGTSFTDTQYF. The chain combines TRBV5-6 with TRBJ2-3; 9 bases fit TRBD2. This CDR3 comprises 16 residues. V was clipped by 1 base and J by 2 bases; unmatched bases: 5. Germline V CDR1 and CDR2: SGHDT, YYEEEE.

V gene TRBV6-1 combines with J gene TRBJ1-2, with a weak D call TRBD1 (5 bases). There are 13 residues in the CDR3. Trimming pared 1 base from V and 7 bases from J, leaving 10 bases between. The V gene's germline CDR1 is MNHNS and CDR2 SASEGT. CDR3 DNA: TGTGCCAGCAGTGAAGGGGGCCGGTCTGGCTACACCTTC. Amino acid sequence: CASSEGGRSGYTF.

Here the CDR3 reads CASTQSGVNYGYTF. DNA of the CDR3: TGTGCCAGCACCCAATCGGGGGTAAACTATGGCTACACCTTC. The rearrangement links TRBV25-1 to TRBJ1-2; maybe TRBD1 (5 bases). CDR3 length: 14 residues. V shed 7 bases and J shed 2 bases, with 14 bases lying between them. CDR1 and CDR2 (germline): MGHDK, SYGVNS.

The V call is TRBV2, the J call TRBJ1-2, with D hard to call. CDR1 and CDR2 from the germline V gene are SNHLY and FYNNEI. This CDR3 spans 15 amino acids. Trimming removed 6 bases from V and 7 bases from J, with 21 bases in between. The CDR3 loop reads CASSFPGSRESGYTF. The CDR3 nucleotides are TGTGCCAGCAGCTTCCCGGGATCGAGGGAGAGTGGCTACACCTTC. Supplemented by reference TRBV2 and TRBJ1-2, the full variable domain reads EPEVTQTPSHQVTQMGQEVILRCVPISNHLYFYWYRQILGQKVEFLVSFYNNEISEKSEIFDDQFSVERPDGSNFTLKIRSTKLEDSAMYFCASSFPGSRESGYTFGSGTRLTVV.

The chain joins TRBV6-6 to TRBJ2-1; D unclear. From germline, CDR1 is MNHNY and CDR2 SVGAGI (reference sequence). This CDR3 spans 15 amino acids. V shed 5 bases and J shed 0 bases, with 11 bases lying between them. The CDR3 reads CASSPSAVSYNEQFF. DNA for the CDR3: TGTGCCAGCAGTCCGTCTGCGGTCTCCTACAATGAGCAGTTCTTC.

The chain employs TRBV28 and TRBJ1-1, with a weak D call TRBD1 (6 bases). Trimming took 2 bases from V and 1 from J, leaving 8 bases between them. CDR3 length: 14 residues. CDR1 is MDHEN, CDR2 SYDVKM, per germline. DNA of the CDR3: TGTGCCAGCAGTTTACAGGGGACGAACACTGAAGCTTTCTTT. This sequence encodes CASSLQGTNTEAFF. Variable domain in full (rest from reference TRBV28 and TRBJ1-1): DVKVTQSSRYLVKRTGEKVFLECVQDMDHENMFWYRQDPGLGLRLIYFSYDVKMKEKGDIPEGYSVSREKKERFSLILESASTNQTSMYLCASSLQGTNTEAFFGQGTRLTVV.

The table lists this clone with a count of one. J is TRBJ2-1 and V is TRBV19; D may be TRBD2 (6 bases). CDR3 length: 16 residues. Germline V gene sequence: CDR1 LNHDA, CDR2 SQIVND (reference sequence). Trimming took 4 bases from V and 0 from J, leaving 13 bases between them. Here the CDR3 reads CASSNEGLLSYNEQFF. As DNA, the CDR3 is TGTGCCAGTAGTAACGAGGGACTCCTCTCCTACAATGAGCAGTTCTTC.

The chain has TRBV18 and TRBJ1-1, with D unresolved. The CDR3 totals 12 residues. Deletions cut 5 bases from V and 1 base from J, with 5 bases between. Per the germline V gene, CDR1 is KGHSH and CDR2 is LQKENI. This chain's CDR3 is CASSAENTEAFF. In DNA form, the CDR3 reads TGTGCCAGCTCAGCGGAGAACACTGAAGCTTTCTTT.

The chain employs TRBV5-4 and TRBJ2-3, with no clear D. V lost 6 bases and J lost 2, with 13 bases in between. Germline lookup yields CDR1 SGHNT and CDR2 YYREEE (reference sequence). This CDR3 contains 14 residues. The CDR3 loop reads CASKLGGDTDTQYF. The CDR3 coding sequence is TGTGCCAGCAAGTTAGGCGGTGACACAGATACGCAGTATTTT.

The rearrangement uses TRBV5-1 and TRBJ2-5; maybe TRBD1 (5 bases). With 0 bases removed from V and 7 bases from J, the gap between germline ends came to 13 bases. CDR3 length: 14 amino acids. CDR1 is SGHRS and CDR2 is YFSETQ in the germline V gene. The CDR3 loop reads CASSLDRSQGTQYF. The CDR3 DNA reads TGCGCCAGCAGCTTGGACAGATCTCAGGGGACCCAGTACTTC.

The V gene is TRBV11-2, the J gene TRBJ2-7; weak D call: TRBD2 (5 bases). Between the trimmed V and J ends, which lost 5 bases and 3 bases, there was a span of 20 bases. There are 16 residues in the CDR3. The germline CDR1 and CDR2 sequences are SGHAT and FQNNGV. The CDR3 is CASSLAQRQDRYEQYF. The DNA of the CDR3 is TGTGCCAGCAGCCTCGCTCAGCGGCAGGACCGCTACGAGCAGTACTTC. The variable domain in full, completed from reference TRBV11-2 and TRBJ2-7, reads EAGVAQSPRYKIIEKRQSVAFWCNPISGHATLYWYQQILGQGPKLLIQFQNNGVVDDSQLPKDRFSAERLKGVDSTLKIQPAKLEDSAVYLCASSLAQRQDRYEQYFGPGTRLTVT.